What follows are 20 T cell receptor beta chains derived from one specimen sequenced in a study of PD-L1 blockade in urothelial cancer. Sequencing was performed with immunoSEQ multiplex PCR; in TCRdb, only in-frame clones are kept and a portion is missing. The table shows about 46,000 clones, with approximately 85% occurring only once. Sample time point: peripheral blood 6 weeks after treatment start. The input for sequencing was PBMCs, taken around atezolizumab (anti-PD-L1) treatment. The receptors were gathered from a man between 50 and 59 years old with urothelial cancer.

This chain connects TRBV6-5 to TRBJ2-5; no clear D. The CDR3 sequence is 14 residues long. The germline V gene encodes CDR1 MNHEY and CDR2 SVGAGI. The ends were cut back, 0 bases at V and 2 bases at J, with 7 bases in the middle. The CDR3 loop is CASSYSEVQETQYF. CDR3 bases: TGTGCCAGCAGTTACTCTGAGGTACAAGAGACCCAGTACTTC.

CDR3 sequence reads: CASSDNRFNQPQHF. CDR3 coding DNA: TGCGCCAGCAGTGATAACAGATTCAATCAGCCCCAGCATTTT. This rearrangement joins TRBV10-2 to TRBJ1-5; unclear D gene. The ends were cut back, 3 bases at V and 3 bases at J, with 9 bases in the middle. This CDR3 has 14 residues. CDR1 is WSHSY, CDR2 SAAADI, per germline.

This clone has only a few counts. J is TRBJ2-7 and V is TRBV7-2; D not resolved. Trimming pared 6 bases from V and 6 bases from J, leaving 9 bases between. This CDR3 comprises 11 residues. CDR1 SGHTA and CDR2 FQGNSA come from the germline V gene. Here the CDR3 DNA reads TGTGCCAGCAGTTCACAGTCCGAGCAGTACTTC. Translating it yields CASSSQSEQYF.

The chain recombines TRBV5-4 with TRBJ2-4; D is undetermined. Germline V gives CDR1 SGHNT, CDR2 YYREEE (reference sequence). V was cut by 3 bases and J by 0 bases, with 10 bases left in between. CDR3 size: 15 residues. The CDR3 sequence: CASSSEQTAKNIQYF. CDR3 sequence (DNA): TGTGCCAGCAGCTCGGAACAGACAGCCAAAAACATTCAGTACTTC.

This sequence joins TRBV25-1 and TRBJ1-4; D is perhaps TRBD1 (6 bases). Per germline, CDR1 MGHDK and CDR2 SYGVNS. The CDR3 consists of 15 residues. The V end lost 2 bases, the J end lost 7 bases, and 14 bases lay between the germline ends. Here the CDR3 reads CASSENRAVFEKLFF. DNA for the CDR3: TGTGCCAGCAGTGAAAACAGGGCAGTTTTTGAAAAACTGTTTTTT.

The J gene is TRBJ1-2, the V gene TRBV30; TRBD1 aligns across 7 bases. With 3 bases clipped from V and 3 bases from J, the junction kept 4 bases outside the gene matches. Germline V gene sequence: CDR1 GTSNPN, CDR2 SVGIG (reference sequence). This CDR3 region has 13 residues. The CDR3 sequence is CAWRFDRDYGYTF. As DNA, the CDR3 is TGTGCCTGGAGGTTTGACAGGGACTATGGCTACACCTTC.

This chain uses TRBV19 with TRBJ1-1, with TRBD1 matching 10 bases. This CDR3 spans 14 amino acids. After removal of 7 bases from V and 6 bases from J, the junction contained 8 bases not matched to a gene. Germline V gene data show CDR1 as LNHDA and CDR2 as SQIVND (reference sequence). The CDR3: CASNRDRGQAEAFF. As DNA, the CDR3 is TGTGCCAGTAATAGGGACAGGGGTCAGGCTGAAGCTTTCTTT.

This clone has a handful of counts. V is TRBV15 and J is TRBJ2-5; D ambiguous. The V gene lost 3 bases and the J gene lost 4 bases, with 6 bases spanning the gap. Germline V gene lookup returns CDR1 LNHNV and CDR2 YYDKDF (reference sequence). The CDR3 consists of 12 residues. The CDR3 region is CATSRGRETQYF. In DNA, the CDR3 is TGTGCCACCAGCAGGGGCCGAGAGACCCAGTACTTC.

The V gene is TRBV14, the J gene TRBJ2-3; D not certain. The CDR3 contains 16 residues. Per germline, CDR1 SGHDN and CDR2 FVKESK. V lost 4 bases and J lost 2, with 16 bases in between. CDR3 region: CASSPAVRVLTDTQYF. CDR3 in DNA: TGTGCCAGCAGCCCTGCGGTACGCGTCCTCACAGATACGCAGTATTTT. Using reference TRBV14 and TRBJ2-3 for the parts outside the CDR3, the full variable domain is EAGVTQFPSHSVIEKGQTVTLRCDPISGHDNLYWYRRVMGKEIKFLLHFVKESKQDESGMPNNRFLAERTGGTYSTLKVQPAELEDSGVYFCASSPAVRVLTDTQYFGPGTRLTVL.

V is TRBV30 and J is TRBJ1-2, with a possible D match to TRBD1 (5 bases). The V end lost 3 bases, the J end lost 1 base, and 9 bases lay between the germline ends. CDR3 length: 13 amino acids. CDR1 and CDR2 from the germline V gene are GTSNPN and SVGIG (reference sequence). DNA for the CDR3: TGTGCCTGGAGACCACAGGATAACTATGGCTACACCTTC. Its translation: CAWRPQDNYGYTF. The full variable domain, rest sourced from reference TRBV30 and TRBJ1-2, is SQTIHQWPATLVQPVGSPLSLECTVEGTSNPNLYWYRQAAGRGLQLLFYSVGIGQISSEVPQNLSASRPQDRQFILSSKKLLLSDSGFYLCAWRPQDNYGYTFGSGTRLTVV.

This chain connects TRBV6-5 to TRBJ2-7, with 9 bases aligning to TRBD1. The V gene's germline CDR1 is MNHEY and CDR2 SVGAGI. The CDR3 extends over 15 amino acids. The junction had 5 bases not matched to a gene; V was cut back by 5 bases and J by 0 bases. The CDR3, as DNA: TGTGCCAGCAGTGGGACAGGGAGGGGCTCCTACGAGCAGTACTTC. The encoded protein is CASSGTGRGSYEQYF.

The chain combines TRBV30 with TRBJ1-3, with D unclear. The germline gives CDR1 GTSNPN, CDR2 SVGIG (reference sequence). CDR3 length: 13 residues. Trimming removed 8 bases from V and 4 bases from J, with 15 bases in between. For the CDR3, the DNA is TGTGCCGGCCGAACAGAAAACGGAAACACCATATATTTT. This sequence encodes CAGRTENGNTIYF.

The chain joins TRBV9 to TRBJ2-1, with D unresolved. CDR3 length: 12 residues. V was trimmed by 1 base and J by 4 bases, leaving 3 bases between them. From germline, CDR1 is SGDLS and CDR2 YYNGEE. CDR3 bases: TGTGCCAGCAGCGTACTTTACAATGAGCAGTTCTTC. Translated: CASSVLYNEQFF.

This clone was detected a few times. The chain uses TRBV18 and TRBJ1-2; 11 bases fit TRBD1. This CDR3 is 17 amino acids long. The trim removed 1 base at V and 4 bases at J, leaving 8 bases unmatched. The germline V gene has CDR1 KGHSH and CDR2 LQKENI. The CDR3 nucleotides read TGTGCCAGCTCACCACTTGGACAGGGGGCAGTTGGCTATGGCTACACCTTC. It encodes CASSPLGQGAVGYGYTF.

The J gene is TRBJ2-7, the V gene TRBV10-2, with a tentative D call TRBD1 (6 bases). With 3 bases removed from V and 0 bases from J, the gap between germline ends came to 9 bases. Germline CDR1 WSHSY, CDR2 SAAADI. The CDR3 extends over 14 amino acids. The CDR3, as DNA: TGCGCCAGCAGTGAAACAGGGCCCTCCTACGAGCAGTACTTC. Amino acid sequence: CASSETGPSYEQYF.

Comments on this clone: The sample holds other DNA sequences that translate to the same CDR3. The J gene is TRBJ2-7, the V gene TRBV11-2; maybe TRBD1 (8 bases). Per germline, CDR1 SGHAT and CDR2 FQNNGV. The ends were cut back, 3 bases at V and 4 bases at J, with 13 bases in the middle. This CDR3 comprises 14 residues. CDR3 amino acids: CASSFGQGLYEQYF. CDR3 DNA sequence: TGTGCCAGCAGCTTCGGACAGGGACTATACGAGCAGTACTTC.

The chain couples TRBV7-8 to TRBJ2-5; 15 bases line up with TRBD2. The CDR3 is 16 residues long. Germline CDR1 is SGHVS and CDR2 is FQNEAQ. The ends lost 4 bases at V and 5 bases at J; junction bases unmatched: 5. DNA of the CDR3: TGTGCCAGCAGCTCCCTCGGGACTAGCGGGGGGGAGACCCAGTACTTC. Encoded protein: CASSSLGTSGGETQYF.

The J gene is TRBJ1-4, the V gene TRBV4-3; TRBD1 aligns across 7 bases. V dropped 4 bases and J dropped 7; count of bases not matched to a gene: 3. The CDR3 is made up of 13 amino acids. Germline V CDR1 and CDR2: LGHNA, YSLEER. The CDR3 DNA follows: TGCGCCAGCAGCCGACAGGGAGGTGAAAAACTGTTTTTT. This translates into CASSRQGGEKLFF.

Only one count was recorded for this clone. The chain carries TRBV18 and TRBJ2-7, with 8 bases aligning to TRBD2. J gave up 0 bases and V 3 bases, and 10 bases lay outside the gene matches. Germline V gene sequence: CDR1 KGHSH, CDR2 LQKENI. This CDR3 has 17 amino acids. The CDR3 sequence: CASSPGLASASSYEQYF. In DNA, the CDR3 is TGTGCCAGCTCACCCGGACTAGCATCCGCAAGCTCCTACGAGCAGTACTTC. The full variable domain, its missing parts supplied by reference TRBV18 and TRBJ2-7, is NAGVMQNPRHLVRRRGQEARLRCSPMKGHSHVYWYRQLPEEGLKFMVYLQKENIIDESGMPKERFSAEFPKEGPSILRIQQVVRGDSAAYFCASSPGLASASSYEQYFGPGTRLTVT.

On this clone: A read error may produce the germline difference seen at one junction end. The chain couples TRBV5-6 to TRBJ2-7; maybe TRBD1 (6 bases). The CDR3 length is 13 residues. The V gene's germline CDR1 is SGHDT and CDR2 YYEEEE. CDR3 DNA: TGTGCCAGCGCCCGTGACAGGTTTGACGAGCGGTACTTC. It specifies CASARDRFDERYF.